This T cell receptor beta chain was found in a study of cytomegalovirus exposure and HLA in healthy donors. Study-wide points: Per published reports, the classifier diagnosed cytomegalovirus status with high specificity and sensitivity. Trimming of TCR beta V- and J-genes showed a link, identified in a later analysis, to a missense DCLRE1C variant.

About this clone itself: Its antigen remains unknown.

This CDR3 comprises 14 residues. The V and J ends lost 0 bases and 8 bases, in that order; junction bases with no gene match: 5. CDR1 is MRHNA, CDR2 SNTAGT, per germline. It was with 60 Vbeta and 13 Jbeta primers that the PCR ran. Only in-frame clones appear in the TCRdb table, and some are missing; sequencing was by immunoSEQ multiplex PCR. The sample has just over 150,000 clones; 80% to 90% are singletons. The source material was PBMCs. The chain links TRBV6-4 to TRBJ1-2; 8 bases are a match to TRBD1. This clonotype was obtained from a woman between 18 and 30 years old in good health and CMV-seronegative. The CDR3 region is CASSDSTGAGGYTF. The CDR3 coding sequence is TGTGCCAGCAGTGACTCGACAGGGGCAGGAGGCTACACCTTC.